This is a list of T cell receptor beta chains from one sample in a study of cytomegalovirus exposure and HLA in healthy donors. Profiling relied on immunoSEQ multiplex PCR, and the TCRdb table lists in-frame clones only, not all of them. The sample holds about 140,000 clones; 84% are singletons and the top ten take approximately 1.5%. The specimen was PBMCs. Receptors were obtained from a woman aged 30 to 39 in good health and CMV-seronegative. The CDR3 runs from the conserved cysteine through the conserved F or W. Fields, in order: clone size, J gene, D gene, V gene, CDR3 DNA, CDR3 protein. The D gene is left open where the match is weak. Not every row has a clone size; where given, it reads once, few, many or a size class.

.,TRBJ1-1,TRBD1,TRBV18,TGTGCCAGCTCACTCAACAGGGGGGTCACTGAAGCTTTCTTT,CASSLNRGVTEAFF
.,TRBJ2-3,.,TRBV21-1,TGTGCCAGCAGCAAAGCGCTGACTAAAAATAACCGCGGGGATACGCAGTATTTT,CASSKALTKNNRGDTQYF
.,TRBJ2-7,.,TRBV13,TGTGCCAGCAGCGCCCGCGATAGACAGTTTGACTACGAGCAGTACTTC,CASSARDRQFDYEQYF
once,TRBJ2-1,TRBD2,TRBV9,TGTGCCAGCAGCCCTAGGGGTCGGGGGGACCCTGTGGATGAGCAGTTCTTC,CASSPRGRGDPVDEQFF
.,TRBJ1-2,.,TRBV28,TGTGCCAGCAGCCTCGCCGGGAGGATCTATGGCTACACCTTC,CASSLAGRIYGYTF
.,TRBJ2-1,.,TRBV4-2,TGTGCCAGCAGCCACGACCGGAGCACACAGCAGTTCTTC,CASSHDRSTQQFF
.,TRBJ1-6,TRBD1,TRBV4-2,TGTGCCAGCAGCCTCGGACAGGGAGGAAATTCACCCCTCCACTTT,CASSLGQGGNSPLHF
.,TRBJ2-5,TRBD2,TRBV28,TGTGCCAGCAGTGCCAGCGGGGGACAACAAGAGACCCAGTACTTC,CASSASGGQQETQYF
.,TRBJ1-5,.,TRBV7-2,TGTGCCAGCAGCTTTGGAGGGCAGCCCCAGCATTTT,CASSFGGQPQHF
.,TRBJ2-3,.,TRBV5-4,TGTGCCAGCAGCCCTAGCGTCTCTGGTCCGGATACGCAGTATTTT,CASSPSVSGPDTQYF
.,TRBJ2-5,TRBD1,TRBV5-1,TGCGCCAGCAGCCCGGGACAGGGTGGGGCAGAGACCCAGTACTTC,CASSPGQGGAETQYF
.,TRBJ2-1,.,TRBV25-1,TGTGCCAGCAGAGACACAGGCGAAAGGTCCTACAATGAGCAGTTCTTC,CASRDTGERSYNEQFF
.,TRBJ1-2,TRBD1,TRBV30,TGTGCCTGGAGTTCTGGACAGGGTAGGGGTTACACCTTC,CAWSSGQGRGYTF
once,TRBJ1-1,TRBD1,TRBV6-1,TGTGCCAGCAGTGGATTACAGGGGTCTGACACTGAAGCTTTCTTT,CASSGLQGSDTEAFF
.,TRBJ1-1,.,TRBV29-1,TGCAGCGTTGAACAGGGGTTCGGTACTGAAGCTTTCTTT,CSVEQGFGTEAFF
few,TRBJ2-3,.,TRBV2,TGTGCCAGCAGGCAAAGCAACAGGGTTACAGATACGCAGTATTTT,CASRQSNRVTDTQYF
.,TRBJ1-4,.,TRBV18,TGTGCCAGCTCACCAAGGGGTGAAAAACTGTTTTTT,CASSPRGEKLFF
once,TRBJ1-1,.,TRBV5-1,TGCGCCAGCAGCGGGACCAAAACAGGGCTGGGCACTGAAGCTTTCTTT,CASSGTKTGLGTEAFF
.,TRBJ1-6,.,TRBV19,TGTGCCAGTAGTATAGCTCGGGGAGTAGGATCTCCCCTCCACTTT,CASSIARGVGSPLHF
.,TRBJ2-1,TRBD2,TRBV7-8,TGTGCCAGTAGCGGGGGGTCCTACAATGAGCAGTTCTTC,CASSGGSYNEQFF
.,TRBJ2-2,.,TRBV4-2,TGTGCCAGCAGCCAAGGCCGAGGGATAAGCACCGGGGAGCTGTTTTTT,CASSQGRGISTGELFF
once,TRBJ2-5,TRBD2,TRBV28,TGTGCCAGCAGACCGGGACTAGCGCAGGCCCAGTACTTC,CASRPGLAQAQYF
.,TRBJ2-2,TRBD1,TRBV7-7,TGTGCCAGCAGCTCCGACAGGGCCTCCGGGGAGCTGTTTTTT,CASSSDRASGELFF
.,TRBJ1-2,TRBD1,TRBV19,TGTGCCAGCAACGACAGGGGCCAATATGGCTACACCTTC,CASNDRGQYGYTF